This T cell receptor (beta chain) was captured in a study of PD-1 blockade in classical Hodgkin lymphoma. Trimming cost V 5 bases and J 5 bases, with 15 bases left between them. Germline CDR1 and CDR2: LNHDA and SQIVND (reference sequence). This CDR3 contains 14 residues. Noted time point: cycle 4 day 1 (C4D1), after less than seven weeks of nivolumab. All trial patients relapsed after autologous stem cell transplantation. Repertoires were generated with immunoSEQ multiplex PCR, while TCRdb's copy carries only in-frame clones and drops some. The profile shows 20,000 or so clones, approximately 73% of them singletons.

The TCR sequence derives from a human donor with classical Hodgkin lymphoma. This specimen was peripheral blood mononuclear cells (PBMCs), taken before the fourth cycle of nivolumab. The chain links TRBV19 to TRBJ2-5; tentatively, D is TRBD2 (6 bases). CDR3 coding DNA: TGTGCCAGTAGTCGACGTGCGGGGTTCGAGACCCAGTACTTC. It encodes CASSRRAGFETQYF. Full variable domain (outside the CDR3, taken from reference TRBV19 and TRBJ2-5): DGGITQSPKYLFRKEGQNVTLSCEQNLNHDAMYWYRQDPGQGLRLIYYSQIVNDFQKGDIAEGYSVSREKKESFPLTVTSAQKNPTAFYLCASSRRAGFETQYFGPGTRLLVL.